These 14 T cell receptor beta chains share one sample of origin, sequenced in a study of blood T cell repertoires in COVID-19. The repertoire was sequenced with immunoSEQ multiplex PCR; TCRdb's copy has only in-frame clones and lacks some. The sample has 95,000 to 120,000 clones; over 70% are singletons. Sequenced input: peripheral blood. Every receptor here comes from a man aged 50 or older with acute or convalescent COVID-19.

The V call is TRBV5-1, the J call TRBJ2-5, with TRBD2 identical over 10 bases. The V and J ends lost 2 bases and 5 bases, in that order; junction bases with no gene match: 9. There are 16 residues in the CDR3. CDR1 is SGHRS and CDR2 is YFSETQ in the germline V gene. The CDR3 nucleotides are TGCGCCAGCAGCTTCCCCCCAGCGGGGGGGCCCGAGACCCAGTACTTC. Translating it yields CASSFPPAGGPETQYF.

The chain recombines TRBV30 with TRBJ1-2; unclear D gene. This CDR3 has 13 amino acids. The germline gives CDR1 GTSNPN, CDR2 SVGIG (reference sequence). V was shortened by 1 base and J by 7 bases, with 13 bases between the two germline ends. The CDR3, as DNA: TGTGCCTGGAGTGGAACCAGGAACGGTGGCTACACCTTC. Residues: CAWSGTRNGGYTF.

The rearrangement joins TRBV19 to TRBJ1-2; 9 nucleotides match TRBD1. V gave up 1 base and J gave up 6 bases; unmatched junction bases: 6. Germline V gene data show CDR1 as LNHDA and CDR2 as SQIVND (reference sequence). The CDR3 length is 15 residues. CDR3 sequence: CASSIGGQGRDGYTF. The CDR3, as DNA: TGTGCCAGTAGTATAGGGGGACAGGGAAGGGATGGCTACACCTTC.

The rearrangement joins TRBV5-1 to TRBJ1-6; no reliable D call. The CDR3 is made up of 16 amino acids. V gave up 0 bases and J gave up 0 bases, with 7 bases separating them. Germline V gene sequence: CDR1 SGHRS, CDR2 YFSETQ. The CDR3 bases are TGCGCCAGCAGCTTGGCCGGTAGCTCCTATAATTCACCCCTCCACTTT. Its translation: CASSLAGSSYNSPLHF. The full variable domain, its missing parts supplied by reference TRBV5-1 and TRBJ1-6, is KAGVTQTPRYLIKTRGQQVTLSCSPISGHRSVSWYQQTPGQGLQFLFEYFSETQRNKGNFPGRFSGRQFSNSRSEMNVSTLELGDSALYLCASSLAGSSYNSPLHFGNGTRLTVT.

The chain couples TRBV7-2 to TRBJ2-7, with 8 nucleotides matching TRBD1. Germline CDR1 and CDR2: SGHTA and FQGNSA. The CDR3 length is 15 residues. Trimming cost V 1 base and J 4 bases; bases outside gene matches: 6. CDR3 coding DNA: TGTGCCAGCAGCTTAGGATCAGGGGGCGCGTACGAGCAGTACTTC. It translates to CASSLGSGGAYEQYF.

The rearrangement joins TRBV2 to TRBJ1-2; 7 bases are a match to TRBD1. The V and J ends lost 6 bases and 0 bases, in that order; junction bases with no gene match: 10. In germline, CDR1 is SNHLY, CDR2 FYNNEI. The CDR3 has 16 amino acids. The CDR3 spells CASRDGWDRANYGYTF. CDR3 DNA: TGTGCCAGCAGAGACGGGTGGGACAGAGCTAACTATGGCTACACCTTC.

CDR3 nucleotides: TGTGCCAGCAGCTCGGGACTACTCACCGGGCATGAGCAGTTCTTC. This encodes CASSSGLLTGHEQFF. The chain is built from TRBV11-2 and TRBJ2-1, with 7 nucleotides matching TRBD2. The length of the CDR3 is 15 residues. The V and J ends lost 4 bases and 8 bases, in that order; junction bases with no gene match: 11. Germline V gene sequence: CDR1 SGHAT, CDR2 FQNNGV.

The V and J genes are TRBV7-3 and TRBJ2-2; 9 positions agree with TRBD2. The V gene end was trimmed by 2 bases and the J gene end by 6 bases; junction bases not matched to a gene: 4. CDR3 length equals 15 residues. Germline lookup yields CDR1 SGHTA and CDR2 FQGTGA. The CDR3 DNA reads TGTGCCAGCAGCTTATCTAGCGGGGCCCCCGGGGAGCTGTTTTTT. As protein: CASSLSSGAPGELFF. Filled out from reference TRBV7-3 and TRBJ2-2, the complete variable domain reads GAGVSQTPSNKVTEKGKYVELRCDPISGHTALYWYRQSLGQGPEFLIYFQGTGAADDSGLPNDRFFAVRPEGSVSTLKIQRTERGDSAVYLCASSLSSGAPGELFFGEGSRLTVL.

The rearrangement links TRBV6-2 or TRBV6-3 to TRBJ2-7, with D unresolved. Trimming shortened V by 2 bases and J by 2 bases, and 7 bases separated the two germline ends. CDR1 and CDR2 from the germline V gene are MNHEY and SVGEGT. The CDR3 consists of 13 residues. The CDR3 spells CASSYLPAYEQYF. The CDR3 nucleotides read TGTGCCAGCAGTTACCTGCCAGCCTACGAGCAGTACTTC.

The table lists this clone with a count of one. The gene calls are TRBV20-1 and TRBJ1-2; D is unclear. Germline V gene sequence: CDR1 DFQATT, CDR2 SNEGSKA (reference sequence). The CDR3 length is 11 residues. Trimming took off 6 bases at V and 6 bases at J, with 11 bases between the two ends. In nucleotides, the CDR3 is TGCAGTGCCCCACAAATTCATGGCTACACCTTC. The encoded protein is CSAPQIHGYTF.

The rearrangement uses TRBV9 and TRBJ2-7; the match to TRBD2 covers 11 bases. Looked up from germline, CDR1 is SGDLS and CDR2 is YYNGEE. The CDR3 is 16 amino acids. V dropped 2 bases and J dropped 0; count of bases not matched to a gene: 4. CDR3 sequence (DNA): TGTGCCAGCAGCGTGGATCTAGCGGGGGGCTCCTACGAGCAGTACTTC. Translation: CASSVDLAGGSYEQYF. Combining the CDR3 with reference TRBV9 and TRBJ2-7 gives the whole variable domain DSGVTQTPKHLITATGQRVTLRCSPRSGDLSVYWYQQSLDQGLQFLIQYYNGEERAKGNILERFSAQQFPDLHSELNLSSLELGDSALYFCASSVDLAGGSYEQYFGPGTRLTVT.

The V call is TRBV7-9, the J call TRBJ1-2; 8 bases match TRBD1. Trimming at V came to 8 bases and at J to 0 bases, leaving 5 bases not matched to a gene. Germline V gives CDR1 SEHNR, CDR2 FQNEAQ (reference sequence). The CDR3 has 14 residues. The CDR3 DNA sequence: TGTGCCAGCGGATGGACAGGGCCTAACTATGGCTACACCTTC. It yields the protein CASGWTGPNYGYTF.

J is TRBJ1-2 and V is TRBV5-6; 9 bases line up with TRBD1. Germline V CDR1 and CDR2: SGHDT, YYEEEE. The CDR3 covers 13 residues. The trim removed 3 bases at V and 6 bases at J, leaving 3 bases unmatched. This chain's CDR3 is CASSSTGGHGYTF. DNA of the CDR3: TGTGCCAGCAGCTCGACAGGGGGGCATGGCTACACCTTC.

The J gene is TRBJ2-7, the V gene TRBV11-2; possible D gene TRBD1, 6 bases. Germline lookup yields CDR1 SGHAT and CDR2 FQNNGV. Deletions cut 4 bases from V and 5 bases from J, with 9 bases between. The CDR3 spans 12 residues. The CDR3 sequence is CASSYTGNEQYF. CDR3 coding DNA: TGTGCCAGCAGCTACACAGGGAACGAGCAGTACTTC.